Below, 30 T cell receptor beta chains from the same sample are listed, as sequenced in a study of response to subunit inactivated influenza vaccine. A single record per CDR3 protein comes from TCRdb applying MiXCR to the RT-PCR reads. The sample yields about 240,000 distinct CDR3 sequences, 12% seen once. The specimen comprised non-naive T cells sorted from PBMCs, sampled less than 15 days before vaccination. The source of these receptors is a man over 45 who received an inactivated influenza vaccine.

The table lists this clonotype with a few counts. The chain employs TRBV19 and TRBJ2-1; D is perhaps TRBD2 (7 bases). This CDR3 is 15 amino acids long. V was pared by 6 bases and J by 7 bases, with 19 bases between. Germline-derived CDR1 and CDR2 are LNHDA and SQIVND (reference sequence). CDR3 loop: CASRLAGALGNEQFF. CDR3 nucleotides: TGTGCCAGTAGACTGGCGGGGGCCCTCGGTAATGAGCAGTTCTTC. Based on the CDR3 plus reference TRBV19 and TRBJ2-1, the full variable domain is DGGITQSPKYLFRKEGQNVTLSCEQNLNHDAMYWYRQDPGQGLRLIYYSQIVNDFQKGDIAEGYSVSREKKESFPLTVTSAQKNPTAFYLCASRLAGALGNEQFFGPGTRLTVL.

This clonotype was recorded a few times. The chain uses TRBV7-2 and TRBJ2-7; D possibly matches TRBD1 or TRBD2 (6 bases each). Germline CDR1 reads SGHTA; CDR2 reads FQGNSA. This CDR3 is built from 15 residues. V was cut by 5 bases and J by 5 bases, with 19 bases left in between. The DNA for the CDR3 is TGTGCCAGCAGCCTGGGGGGTGGACAGAGAAACGAGCAGTACTTC. Translation: CASSLGGGQRNEQYF.

The chain combines TRBV5-6 with TRBJ2-1; D uncertain. V gave up 0 bases and J gave up 9 bases, with 10 bases separating them. Germline V gene lookup returns CDR1 SGHDT and CDR2 YYEEEE. The CDR3 spans 13 residues. Here the CDR3 DNA reads TGTGCCAGCAGCTTGGGCAGTTACGGTGAGCAGTTCTTC. Its protein is CASSLGSYGEQFF.

This chain connects TRBV27 to TRBJ1-1; perhaps TRBD1 as D (5 bases). V was clipped by 5 bases and J by 4 bases, with 14 bases between them. The germline V gene has CDR1 MNHEY and CDR2 SMNVEV (reference sequence). The CDR3 has 14 amino acids. The CDR3 region is CASSNRGAGTEAFF. For the CDR3, the DNA is TGTGCCAGCAGTAATAGGGGCGCGGGCACTGAAGCTTTCTTT.

This clonotype has a handful of counts. V usage is TRBV20-1 and J usage is TRBJ2-5; 8 positions match TRBD2. CDR1 is DFQATT and CDR2 is SNEGSKA in the germline V gene (reference sequence). CDR3 length equals 14 residues. V shed 5 bases and J 2 bases; nucleotides not matched to a gene: 7. CDR3 amino acids: CSARPGGNQETQYF. CDR3 sequence (DNA): TGCAGTGCTCGACCGGGGGGGAATCAAGAGACCCAGTACTTC.

The chain is built from TRBV30 and TRBJ2-7; D uncertain. Trimming left V 5 bases short and J 0 bases short, with 8 bases between. This CDR3 region has 12 residues. Looked up from germline, CDR1 is GTSNPN and CDR2 is SVGIG (reference sequence). CDR3 protein: CAWGESSYEQYF. The CDR3 nucleotides are TGTGCCTGGGGGGAAAGCTCCTACGAGCAGTACTTC.

The rearrangement joins TRBV4-3 to TRBJ2-7; 8 bases fit TRBD1. Looked up from germline, CDR1 is LGHNA and CDR2 is YSLEER. The CDR3 runs 17 residues. V was pared by 4 bases and J by 3 bases, with 14 bases of the junction left unmatched. The CDR3 nucleotides are TGCGCCAGCAGCCTCTGGGGCAACCGACAGGGGAACTACGAGCAGTACTTC. Translated, it gives CASSLWGNRQGNYEQYF.

This rearrangement joins TRBV7-9 to TRBJ2-7, with D possibly being TRBD1 or TRBD2 (5 bases each). CDR1 is SEHNR, CDR2 FQNEAQ, per germline (reference sequence). The V end was cut by 5 bases, the J end by 0 bases, with 11 bases between. The CDR3 runs 14 residues. In nucleotides, the CDR3 is TGTGCCAGCAGCGGGGGACGGCTCTCCTACGAGCAGTACTTC. Protein product: CASSGGRLSYEQYF.

This rearrangement joins TRBV20-1 to TRBJ2-5, with D possibly TRBD2 on 6 matching bases. Trimming shortened V by 6 bases and J by 5 bases, and 16 bases separated the two germline ends. Per the germline V gene, CDR1 is DFQATT and CDR2 is SNEGSKA (reference sequence). The length of the CDR3 is 13 residues. CDR3: CSAWRDAGETQYF. The CDR3 bases are TGCAGTGCGTGGCGGGACGCTGGGGAGACCCAGTACTTC.

The chain joins TRBV29-1 to TRBJ2-7; 9 bases are a match to TRBD1. CDR1 SQVTM and CDR2 ANQGSEA come from the germline V gene. CDR3 length: 14 amino acids. V lost 4 bases to trimming and J lost 5 bases; unmatched junction nucleotides: 9. CDR3 amino acids: CSVGHRDRVHEQYF. The CDR3 region has the DNA TGCAGCGTTGGCCACCGGGACAGGGTCCACGAGCAGTACTTC.

This clonotype was detected a few times. This sequence joins TRBV12-3 or TRBV12-4 and TRBJ2-1; D may correspond to TRBD1 or TRBD2 (5 bases each). V was trimmed by 3 bases and J by 2 bases, leaving 11 bases between them. CDR3 size: 15 residues. CDR3 protein: CASSLWDGTYNEQFF. The DNA of the CDR3 is TGTGCCAGCAGTTTGTGGGACGGGACCTACAATGAGCAGTTCTTC.

The chain links TRBV27 to TRBJ1-2, with D perhaps TRBD1 (6 bases). CDR3 length: 14 residues. V lost 5 bases to trimming and J lost 6 bases, with 16 bases between them. Germline V gene sequence: CDR1 MNHEY, CDR2 SMNVEV (reference sequence). CDR3 in DNA: TGTGCCAGCAGTCCCAGAAGGGGGGAAGATGGCTACACCTTC. This codes for CASSPRRGEDGYTF.

The rearrangement links TRBV9 to TRBJ1-3; D unresolved. The CDR3 is made up of 14 amino acids. Per germline, CDR1 SGDLS and CDR2 YYNGEE. V lost 4 bases, J lost 0 bases, and 8 bases lay in between. In DNA form, the CDR3 reads TGTGCCAGCAGCTTAACCGACTCTGGAAACACCATATATTTT. Translated, it gives CASSLTDSGNTIYF.

This clonotype was seen a handful of times. The chain uses TRBV7-9 and TRBJ1-2, with no clear D. CDR1 is SEHNR and CDR2 is FQNEAQ in the germline V gene (reference sequence). V lost 1 base and J 5 bases, leaving 8 bases between the germline ends. CDR3 length equals 13 residues. The CDR3 loop is CASSLGIGYGYTF. The CDR3 nucleotides read TGTGCCAGCAGCTTAGGGATAGGGTATGGCTACACCTTC.

V gene TRBV6-1 combines with J gene TRBJ2-6; D gene unclear. CDR1 MNHNS and CDR2 SASEGT come from the germline V gene. Trimming pared 2 bases from V and 3 bases from J, leaving 2 bases between. This CDR3 region has 13 residues. The DNA for the CDR3 is TGTGCCAGCAGTGAAAGTGGGGCCAACGTCCTGACTTTC. Its translation: CASSESGANVLTF.

The V and J genes are TRBV4-1 and TRBJ2-5; a possible D gene is TRBD1 (5 bases). Germline CDR1 reads MGHRA; CDR2 reads YSYEKL. The CDR3 contains 14 residues. V was pared by 2 bases and J by 0 bases, with 7 bases between. Here the CDR3 reads CASSQRQNQETQYF. CDR3 nucleotide sequence: TGCGCCAGCAGCCAACGACAGAACCAAGAGACCCAGTACTTC.

This clonotype was counted between two and nine times. The genes are TRBV5-1 and TRBJ2-3, with D tentatively TRBD2 (6 bases). Germline V gives CDR1 SGHRS, CDR2 YFSETQ. The CDR3 totals 16 residues. Trimming removed 4 bases at V and 4 bases at J, with 19 bases between. The DNA of the CDR3 is TGCGCCAGCAGCGTTAATGGTGCGCGGGGCGCAGATACGCAGTATTTT. It translates to CASSVNGARGADTQYF.

This clonotype was observed a few times. The rearrangement uses TRBV30 and TRBJ2-2, with 15 bases aligning to TRBD2. CDR1 and CDR2 (germline): GTSNPN, SVGIG (reference sequence). CDR3 length equals 17 residues. V gave up 2 bases and J gave up 7 bases; unmatched junction bases: 8. CDR3 sequence: CAWSPGLAGGLVGELFF. DNA of the CDR3: TGTGCCTGGAGTCCGGGACTAGCGGGAGGACTTGTCGGGGAGCTGTTTTTT.

In this sample, this clonotype turned up once. CDR3 in amino acids: CASSQALAGVHYNEQFF. In nucleotides, the CDR3 is TGCGCCAGCAGCCAGGCATTAGCGGGAGTTCACTACAATGAGCAGTTCTTC. This rearrangement joins TRBV4-1 to TRBJ2-1, with 9 bases lining up with TRBD2. This CDR3 has 17 amino acids. Germline CDR1 MGHRA, CDR2 YSYEKL. With 3 bases clipped from V and 3 bases from J, the junction kept 9 bases outside the gene matches.

The chain couples TRBV12-3 or TRBV12-4 to TRBJ2-7; 9 nucleotides line up with TRBD2. V shed 3 bases and J 0 bases; nucleotides not matched to a gene: 9. The CDR3 sequence is 17 residues long. The CDR3 nucleotides are TGTGCCAGCAGTTTGTCAGCGGGAGGTCTGAGCTCCTACGAGCAGTACTTC. Protein sequence: CASSLSAGGLSSYEQYF.

This clonotype was seen a few times. The chain is built from TRBV5-1 and TRBJ2-3; D not resolved. The CDR3 covers 14 residues. Germline values: CDR1 SGHRS, CDR2 YFSETQ. V gave up 6 bases and J gave up 0 bases, with 11 bases separating them. The CDR3 DNA reads as TGCGCCAGCACAAAAATGACGAGCACAGATACGCAGTATTTT. Translated: CASTKMTSTDTQYF.

This clonotype was recorded at least ten times. The V and J genes are TRBV10-3 and TRBJ2-3; D is undetermined. Germline CDR1 ENHRY, CDR2 SYGVKD. Trimming left V 0 bases short and J 2 bases short, with 0 bases between. This CDR3 has 12 amino acids. CDR3 nucleotides: TGTGCCATCAGTGAGTCCACAGATACGCAGTATTTT. Translated: CAISESTDTQYF.

This clonotype was observed a few times. The J gene is TRBJ2-6, the V gene TRBV4-2, with D possibly being TRBD2 (6 bases). CDR3 length equals 17 residues. Germline V gives CDR1 LGHNA, CDR2 YNFKEQ. Trimming left V 0 bases short and J 2 bases short, with 11 bases between. CDR3 sequence (DNA): TGTGCCAGCAGCCAAGATCTCGGGACTGCTGGGGCCAACGTCCTGACTTTC. The encoded protein is CASSQDLGTAGANVLTF.

The chain carries TRBV27 and TRBJ1-2; D uncertain. Germline values: CDR1 MNHEY, CDR2 SMNVEV (reference sequence). V was trimmed by 1 base and J by 0 bases, leaving 9 bases between them. The CDR3 length is 15 residues. CDR3 residues: CASSLYSVSNYGYTF. The DNA for the CDR3 is TGTGCCAGCAGTTTATACTCGGTTTCTAACTATGGCTACACCTTC.

This clonotype was seen a handful of times. The chain uses TRBV28 and TRBJ2-4; D perhaps matches TRBD1 (6 bases). The germline CDR1 and CDR2 sequences are MDHEN and SYDVKM. V was shortened by 11 bases and J by 0 bases, with 20 bases between the two germline ends. This CDR3 is 16 amino acids long. The CDR3 reads CAATPRDTLAKNIQYF. CDR3 sequence (DNA): TGTGCCGCAACTCCCAGGGACACACTAGCCAAAAACATTCAGTACTTC.

This clonotype was observed a few times. V usage is TRBV4-2 and J usage is TRBJ2-2; D is undetermined. Per the germline V gene, CDR1 is LGHNA and CDR2 is YNFKEQ. Trimming left V 4 bases short and J 0 bases short, with 12 bases between. The length of the CDR3 is 16 residues. Written as DNA, the CDR3 is TGTGCCAGCAGCCCCCTTGGCAGAGCGAACACCGGGGAGCTGTTTTTT. Translating gives CASSPLGRANTGELFF.

The table lists this clonotype with a few counts. The chain has TRBV20-1 and TRBJ2-5; D perhaps matches TRBD2 (7 bases). V was cut by 4 bases and J by 5 bases, with 14 bases left in between. This CDR3 spans 13 amino acids. The germline V gene has CDR1 DFQATT and CDR2 SNEGSKA (reference sequence). CDR3 in amino acids: CSATKGGPETQYF. The CDR3 DNA follows: TGCAGTGCTACGAAGGGGGGGCCGGAGACCCAGTACTTC.

This clonotype was picked up a small number of times. One base away lies a much larger clone, so this may be a sequencing read error. The chain recombines TRBV20-1 with TRBJ2-1; the match to TRBD2 covers 11 bases. Germline V gene lookup returns CDR1 DFQATT and CDR2 SNEGSKA (reference sequence). This CDR3 region has 16 residues. CDR3 protein: CCANPTSGSRYNEQFF. In nucleotides, the CDR3 is TGCTGTGCTAACCCCACTAGCGGGAGCCGATACAATGAGCAGTTCTTC.

This clonotype has only a few counts. The rearrangement joins TRBV7-9 to TRBJ1-2; D perhaps matches TRBD1 (5 bases). The CDR3 has 13 amino acids. V was shortened by 4 bases and J by 7 bases, with 13 bases between the two germline ends. CDR1 is SEHNR and CDR2 is FQNEAQ in the germline V gene (reference sequence). The CDR3 protein is CASSSIPGSGYTF. CDR3 DNA sequence: TGTGCCAGCAGCTCCATCCCAGGGTCTGGCTACACCTTC. Variable domain in full (rest from reference TRBV7-9 and TRBJ1-2): DTGVSQNPRHKITKRGQNVTFRCDPISEHNRLYWYRQTLGQGPEFLTYFQNEAQLEKSRLLSDRFSAERPKGSFSTLEIQRTEQGDSAMYLCASSSIPGSGYTFGSGTRLTVV.

This clonotype has ten or more counts. The chain employs TRBV20-1 and TRBJ1-5, with TRBD1 matching 12 bases. CDR1 and CDR2 (germline): DFQATT, SNEGSKA (reference sequence). After removal of 7 bases from V and 4 bases from J, the junction contained 2 bases not matched to a gene. The CDR3 is 13 residues long. The chain's CDR3 is CSVGQGANQPQHF. The CDR3 DNA is TGCAGTGTGGGACAGGGGGCGAATCAGCCCCAGCATTTT.